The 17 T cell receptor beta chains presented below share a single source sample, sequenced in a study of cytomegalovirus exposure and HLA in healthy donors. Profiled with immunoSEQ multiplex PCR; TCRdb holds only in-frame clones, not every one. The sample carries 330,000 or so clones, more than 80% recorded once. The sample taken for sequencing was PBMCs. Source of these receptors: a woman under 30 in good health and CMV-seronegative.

CDR3 in DNA: TGTGCCAGCTCACCACCCGGAGGGGTAGAGACCCAGTACTTC. It yields the protein CASSPPGGVETQYF. V is TRBV18 and J is TRBJ2-5; the D gene is possibly TRBD2 (6 bases). Germline CDR1 is KGHSH and CDR2 is LQKENI. Trimming stripped 0 bases from V and 4 bases from J, with 9 bases between. The CDR3 covers 14 residues.

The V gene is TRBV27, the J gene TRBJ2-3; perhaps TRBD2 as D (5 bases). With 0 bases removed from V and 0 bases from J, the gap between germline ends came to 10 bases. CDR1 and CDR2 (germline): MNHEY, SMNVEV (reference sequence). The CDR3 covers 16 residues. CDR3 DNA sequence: TGTGCCAGCAGTTTATCGGCTAGCAGTAGCACAGATACGCAGTATTTT. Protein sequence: CASSLSASSSTDTQYF.

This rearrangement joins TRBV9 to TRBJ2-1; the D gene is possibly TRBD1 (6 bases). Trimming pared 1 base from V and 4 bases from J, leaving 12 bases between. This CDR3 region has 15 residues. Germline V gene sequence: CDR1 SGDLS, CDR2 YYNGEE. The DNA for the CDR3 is TGTGCCAGCAGCGTATCGGCAGGGGATTACAATGAGCAGTTCTTC. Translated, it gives CASSVSAGDYNEQFF.

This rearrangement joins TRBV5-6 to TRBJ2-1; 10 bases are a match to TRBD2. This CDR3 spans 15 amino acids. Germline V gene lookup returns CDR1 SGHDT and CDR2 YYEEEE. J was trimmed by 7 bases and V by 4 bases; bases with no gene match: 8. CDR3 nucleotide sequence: TGTGCCAGCAGCATCGGGACTAGCGAAGGTAATGAGCAGTTCTTC. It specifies CASSIGTSEGNEQFF.

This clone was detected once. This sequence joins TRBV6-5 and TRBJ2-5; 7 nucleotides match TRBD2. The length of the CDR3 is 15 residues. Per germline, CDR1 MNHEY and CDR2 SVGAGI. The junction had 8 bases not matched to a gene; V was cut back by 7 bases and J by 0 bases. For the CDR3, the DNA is TGTGCCAGCACCCTCGTCGGGGGGTACCAAGAGACCCAGTACTTC. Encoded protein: CASTLVGGYQETQYF.

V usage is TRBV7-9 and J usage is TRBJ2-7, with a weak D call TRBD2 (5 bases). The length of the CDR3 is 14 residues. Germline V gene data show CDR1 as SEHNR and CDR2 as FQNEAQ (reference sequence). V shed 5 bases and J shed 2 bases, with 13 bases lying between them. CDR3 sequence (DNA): TGTGCCAGCAGCGTTCCAACGGAGGCCTACGAGCAGTACTTC. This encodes CASSVPTEAYEQYF.

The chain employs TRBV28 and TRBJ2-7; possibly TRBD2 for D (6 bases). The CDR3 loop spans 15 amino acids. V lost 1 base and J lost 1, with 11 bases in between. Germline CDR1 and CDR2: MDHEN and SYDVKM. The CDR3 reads CASSLFTGASYEQYF. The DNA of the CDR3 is TGTGCCAGCAGTTTATTTACGGGAGCGTCCTACGAGCAGTACTTC.

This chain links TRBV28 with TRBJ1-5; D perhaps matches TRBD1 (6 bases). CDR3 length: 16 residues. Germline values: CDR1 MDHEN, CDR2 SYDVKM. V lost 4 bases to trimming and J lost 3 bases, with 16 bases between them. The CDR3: CASSYPGTTYNQPQHF. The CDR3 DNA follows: TGTGCCAGCAGTTACCCCGGGACAACTTACAATCAGCCCCAGCATTTT.

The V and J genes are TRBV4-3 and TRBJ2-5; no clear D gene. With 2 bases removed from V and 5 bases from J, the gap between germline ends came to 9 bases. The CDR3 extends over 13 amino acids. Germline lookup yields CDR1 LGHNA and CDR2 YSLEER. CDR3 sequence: CASSQNREETQYF. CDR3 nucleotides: TGCGCCAGCAGCCAAAATCGCGAGGAGACCCAGTACTTC.

The CDR3 here is CASDRGQWSGNTEAFF. Written as DNA, the CDR3 is TGTGCCAGCGACAGGGGGCAATGGTCTGGAAACACTGAAGCTTTCTTT. This sequence joins TRBV19 and TRBJ1-1, with 10 bases lining up with TRBD1. The CDR3 length is 16 residues. V shed 9 bases, J shed 2 bases, and the junction held 12 bases outside the gene matches. Germline V gene sequence: CDR1 LNHDA, CDR2 SQIVND (reference sequence).

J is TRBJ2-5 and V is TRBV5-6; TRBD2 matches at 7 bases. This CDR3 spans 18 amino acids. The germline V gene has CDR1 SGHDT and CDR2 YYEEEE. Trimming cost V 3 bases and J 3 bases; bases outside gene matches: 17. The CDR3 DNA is TGTGCCAGCAGCTGGGCCCCAGGCGGGAGCATCAGTAAAGAGACCCAGTACTTC. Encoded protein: CASSWAPGGSISKETQYF.

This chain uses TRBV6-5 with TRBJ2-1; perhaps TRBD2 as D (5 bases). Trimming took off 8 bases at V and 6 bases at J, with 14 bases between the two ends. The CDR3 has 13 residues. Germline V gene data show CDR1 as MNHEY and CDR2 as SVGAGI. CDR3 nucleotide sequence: TGTGCCAGCGGTATAGGACTCCTCAATGAGCAGTTCTTC. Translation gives CASGIGLLNEQFF.

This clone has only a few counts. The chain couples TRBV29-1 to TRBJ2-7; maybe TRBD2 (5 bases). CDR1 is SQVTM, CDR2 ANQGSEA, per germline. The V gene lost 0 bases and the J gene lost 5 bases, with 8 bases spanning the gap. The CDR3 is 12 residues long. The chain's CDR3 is CSVEDPGDEQYF. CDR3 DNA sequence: TGCAGCGTTGAAGATCCCGGGGACGAGCAGTACTTC.

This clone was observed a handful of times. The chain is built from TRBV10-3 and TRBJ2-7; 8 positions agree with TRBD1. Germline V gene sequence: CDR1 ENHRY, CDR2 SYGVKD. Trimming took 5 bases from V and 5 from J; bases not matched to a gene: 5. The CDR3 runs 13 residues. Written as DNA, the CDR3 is TGTGCCATCAGTCCGGGACAGGAAGACGAGCAGTACTTC. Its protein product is CAISPGQEDEQYF.

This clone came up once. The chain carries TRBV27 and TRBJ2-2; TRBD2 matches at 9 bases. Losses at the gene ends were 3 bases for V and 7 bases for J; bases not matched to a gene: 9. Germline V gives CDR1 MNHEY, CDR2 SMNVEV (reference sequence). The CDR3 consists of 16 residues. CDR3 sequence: CASSFSGGRAVGELFF. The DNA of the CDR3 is TGTGCCAGCAGTTTTTCGGGCGGGAGGGCCGTCGGGGAGCTGTTTTTT.

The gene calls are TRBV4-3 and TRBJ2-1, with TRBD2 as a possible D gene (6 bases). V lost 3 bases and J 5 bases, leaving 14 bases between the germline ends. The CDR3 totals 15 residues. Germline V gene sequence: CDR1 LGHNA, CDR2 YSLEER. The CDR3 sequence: CASSQVPGLHNEQFF. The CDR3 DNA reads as TGCGCCAGCAGCCAGGTCCCGGGACTCCACAATGAGCAGTTCTTC.

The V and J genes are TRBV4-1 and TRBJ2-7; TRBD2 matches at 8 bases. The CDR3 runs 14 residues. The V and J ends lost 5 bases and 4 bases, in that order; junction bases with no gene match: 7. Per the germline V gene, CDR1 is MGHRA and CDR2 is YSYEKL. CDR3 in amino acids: CASSGNSGNYEQYF. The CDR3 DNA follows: TGCGCCAGCAGCGGAAATAGCGGGAATTACGAGCAGTACTTC.